What follows are 21 T cell receptor beta chains derived from one specimen sequenced in a study of blood T cell repertoires in COVID-19. Assay: immunoSEQ multiplex PCR; the TCRdb copy retains only in-frame clones and omits some. This table has 200,000 to 250,000 clones, 88% appearing once. The sample consisted of PBMCs or T cells enriched from blood (not recorded which). These receptors were collected from a woman younger than 45 who had been exposed to COVID-19.

V usage is TRBV10-1 and J usage is TRBJ2-5; D is possibly TRBD2 (6 bases). The CDR3 sequence is 20 residues long. V lost 4 bases and J lost 5, with 32 bases in between. In germline, CDR1 is WNHNN, CDR2 SYGVQD (reference sequence). The CDR3 loop is CASSGVGEGEDAWDRETQYF. The DNA of the CDR3 is TGCGCCAGCAGTGGAGTCGGGGAAGGGGAGGACGCCTGGGACCGGGAGACCCAGTACTTC.

The V and J genes are TRBV11-3 and TRBJ2-7, with 13 positions matching TRBD2. There are 14 residues in the CDR3. The germline V gene has CDR1 SGHNT and CDR2 YENEEA. Trimming removed 5 bases from V and 9 bases from J; junction bases left unmatched: 7. The CDR3 sequence: CASSPLAGGPTQYF. The CDR3 DNA reads as TGTGCCAGCAGCCCACTAGCGGGAGGGCCTACGCAGTACTTC.

This clone was seen a single time. V gene TRBV7-9 combines with J gene TRBJ1-6, with 10 bases aligning to TRBD1. The CDR3 is made up of 16 amino acids. Germline loops: CDR1 SEHNR, CDR2 FQNEAQ (reference sequence). J was trimmed by 2 bases and V by 5 bases; bases with no gene match: 3. CDR3 DNA sequence: TGTGCCAGCAGCCAAGACAGGGGGCCCTATAATTCACCCCTCCACTTT. As protein: CASSQDRGPYNSPLHF.

This clone was counted a few times. The J gene is TRBJ1-1, the V gene TRBV19; weak D call: TRBD1 (6 bases). Between the trimmed V and J ends, which lost 5 bases and 1 base, there was a span of 11 bases. Germline V gene data show CDR1 as LNHDA and CDR2 as SQIVND (reference sequence). The CDR3 loop spans 14 amino acids. Here the CDR3 DNA reads TGTGCCAGTAGTTCGACAGGAGGGAACACTGAAGCTTTCTTT. It is translated as CASSSTGGNTEAFF.

The chain joins TRBV5-1 to TRBJ1-2; possibly TRBD1 for D (5 bases). Germline assignment: CDR1 SGHRS and CDR2 YFSETQ. With 1 base removed from V and 1 base from J, the gap between germline ends came to 11 bases. The CDR3 has 15 amino acids. The chain's CDR3 is CASSLSQGGNYGYTF. CDR3 sequence (DNA): TGCGCCAGCAGCTTGTCTCAGGGCGGTAACTATGGCTACACCTTC.

The chain joins TRBV27 to TRBJ2-1; 13 bases align to TRBD2. This CDR3 region has 15 residues. Trimming removed 5 bases from V and 6 bases from J; junction bases left unmatched: 4. Looked up from germline, CDR1 is MNHEY and CDR2 is SMNVEV (reference sequence). This CDR3 reads CASSPGTSGTNEQFF. In nucleotides, the CDR3 is TGTGCCAGCAGTCCGGGGACTAGCGGGACCAATGAGCAGTTCTTC.

V gene TRBV11-3 combines with J gene TRBJ2-5, with 8 positions matching TRBD2. The CDR3 sequence is 13 residues long. After removal of 4 bases from V and 5 bases from J, the junction contained 3 bases not matched to a gene. Per the germline V gene, CDR1 is SGHNT and CDR2 is YENEEA. The CDR3 DNA reads as TGTGCCAGCAGCTATAGCGGGGAGGAGACCCAGTACTTC. Encoded protein: CASSYSGEETQYF.

For the CDR3, the DNA is TGTGCCTGGAGCCCAGCGGGACAGCCCCAGCATTTT. This sequence encodes CAWSPAGQPQHF. The gene calls are TRBV30 and TRBJ1-5; no firm D call. With 3 bases removed from V and 7 bases from J, the gap between germline ends came to 10 bases. CDR1 GTSNPN and CDR2 SVGIG come from the germline V gene (reference sequence). There are 12 residues in the CDR3.

The chain combines TRBV3-1 (or the pseudogene TRBV3-2) with TRBJ1-3, with D perhaps TRBD1 (6 bases). The germline V and J ends were trimmed by 4 bases and 2 bases, with 9 bases remaining between them. The germline CDR1 and CDR2 sequences are LGHDT and YNNKEL (reference sequence). This CDR3 comprises 14 residues. The CDR3 sequence is CASSLQGAGNTIYF. The CDR3 nucleotides are TGTGCCAGCAGCCTACAGGGAGCTGGAAACACCATATATTTT.

The chain links TRBV6-1 to TRBJ1-2, with D maybe TRBD1 (5 bases). Per germline, CDR1 MNHNS and CDR2 SASEGT. This CDR3 is 13 amino acids long. The germline V and J ends were trimmed by 3 bases and 8 bases, with 13 bases remaining between them. CDR3 residues: CASSEGGWIGYTF. CDR3 nucleotides: TGTGCCAGCAGTGAGGGGGGGTGGATCGGCTACACCTTC.

The chain links TRBV30 to TRBJ2-1; D unclear. The V gene lost 4 bases and the J gene lost 7 bases, with 11 bases spanning the gap. From germline, CDR1 is GTSNPN and CDR2 SVGIG (reference sequence). The CDR3 is 12 residues long. The CDR3 nucleotides are TGTGCCTGGATGGCTGAGGCGAATGAGCAGTTCTTC. This codes for CAWMAEANEQFF.

The rearrangement links TRBV5-4 to TRBJ2-1; no reliable D call. The ends were cut back, 5 bases at V and 2 bases at J, with 11 bases in the middle. This CDR3 contains 14 residues. Germline CDR1 and CDR2: SGHNT and YYREEE (reference sequence). The CDR3 DNA reads as TGTGCCAGCAGTTTAAAGACAACCTACAATGAGCAGTTCTTC. Translated, it gives CASSLKTTYNEQFF.

The V call is TRBV5-1, the J call TRBJ2-1; TRBD2 matches at 11 bases. The CDR3 has 17 residues. CDR1 is SGHRS and CDR2 is YFSETQ in the germline V gene. Trimming at V came to 4 bases and at J to 2 bases, leaving 8 bases not matched to a gene. Here the CDR3 reads CASSVTSGRGTYNEQFF. In nucleotides, the CDR3 is TGCGCCAGCAGCGTCACTAGCGGGAGAGGTACCTACAATGAGCAGTTCTTC.

The chain couples TRBV10-3 to TRBJ1-6, with unresolved D. The CDR3 loop spans 12 amino acids. V was pared by 6 bases and J by 8 bases, with 8 bases between. The V gene's germline CDR1 is ENHRY and CDR2 SYGVKD. The CDR3 here is CAIRSQDSPLHF. The CDR3 nucleotides read TGTGCCATCAGGTCTCAGGATTCACCCCTCCACTTT.

The chain is built from TRBV19 and TRBJ2-7; 8 bases are a match to TRBD2. The V and J ends lost 3 bases and 5 bases, in that order; junction bases with no gene match: 9. Germline assignment: CDR1 LNHDA and CDR2 SQIVND (reference sequence). The CDR3 is 15 residues long. The CDR3 loop is CASSIAGGATDEQYF. DNA of the CDR3: TGTGCCAGTAGTATTGCGGGAGGCGCTACGGACGAGCAGTACTTC.

A few counts support this clone. V is TRBV7-2 and J is TRBJ1-5, with 7 bases lining up with TRBD1. The CDR3 length is 18 residues. The germline gives CDR1 SGHTA, CDR2 FQGNSA. Trimming cost V 1 base and J 6 bases; bases outside gene matches: 15. This chain's CDR3 is CASSLDSGQPILGQPQHF. CDR3 bases: TGTGCCAGCAGCTTAGATTCGGGACAGCCTATCTTGGGTCAGCCCCAGCATTTT.

The chain couples TRBV6-5 to TRBJ2-2; TRBD2 agrees at 12 bases. V was clipped by 2 bases and J by 5 bases; unmatched bases: 3. Germline V lookup: CDR1 MNHEY, CDR2 SVGAGI. The CDR3 is 16 residues long. The CDR3 DNA follows: TGTGCCAGCAGTTACGGGCTAGCGGGAGGGACCGGGGAGCTGTTTTTT. Its protein is CASSYGLAGGTGELFF.

V gene TRBV6-5 combines with J gene TRBJ2-1; 8 nucleotides agree with TRBD2. There are 13 residues in the CDR3. With V trimmed by 5 bases and J by 8 bases, 5 bases remained unmatched. CDR1 and CDR2 (germline): MNHEY, SVGAGI. CDR3 loop: CASSPGTSYEQFF. For the CDR3, the DNA is TGTGCCAGCAGTCCCGGGACTAGTTATGAGCAGTTCTTC.

This chain joins TRBV5-3 and TRBJ1-4, with a tentative D call TRBD1 (6 bases). TRBV5-3 is annotated as an ORF whose role is uncertain. The CDR3 covers 15 residues. The germline V and J ends were trimmed by 0 bases and 8 bases, with 14 bases remaining between them. CDR3 DNA sequence: TGTGCCAGAAGCTTGGCGGCCAGGGGTGGGGAAAAACTGTTTTTT. It specifies CARSLAARGGEKLFF.

CDR3 protein: CASSQDASADTQYF. The CDR3 nucleotides are TGCGCCAGCAGCCAAGATGCCAGCGCAGATACGCAGTATTTT. The rearrangement uses TRBV4-1 and TRBJ2-3; no definite D call. Trimming cost V 0 bases and J 4 bases, with 8 bases left between them. CDR3 length equals 14 residues. CDR1 is MGHRA and CDR2 is YSYEKL in the germline V gene.

The chain joins TRBV3-1 (or the pseudogene TRBV3-2) to TRBJ1-1; D is uncertain. Germline values: CDR1 LGHDT, CDR2 YNNKEL (reference sequence). The CDR3 runs 13 residues. The V end lost 0 bases, the J end lost 4 bases, and 6 bases lay between the germline ends. CDR3: CASSQDMATEAFF. For the CDR3, the DNA is TGTGCCAGCAGCCAAGACATGGCCACTGAAGCTTTCTTT.